One sample yielded the 6 T cell receptor beta chains listed below, sequenced in a study of a mutant IDH1 vaccine in newly diagnosed glioma. Time point noted: week 35, safety follow-up. Doses comprised 300 ug of mutant IDH1 20-mer peptide each, plus topical imiquimod. Profiled with immunoSEQ multiplex PCR; TCRdb holds only in-frame clones, not every one. The table lists about 66,000 clones, 60% to 75% of them singletons, with roughly 5% in the top ten. The antigens these receptors bind are not known. Here the sequenced sample was PBMCs, taken from a glioma patient whose treatment included an IDH1 peptide vaccine. The receptors originated from a man in his fifties or sixties with glioma.

The chain joins TRBV18 to TRBJ2-7; D is uncertain. The V and J ends lost 1 base and 4 bases respectively, with 5 bases between them. Germline V lookup: CDR1 KGHSH, CDR2 LQKENI. This CDR3 spans 12 amino acids. The CDR3 spells CASSPQSYEQYF. CDR3 nucleotide sequence: TGTGCCAGCTCACCACAGAGTTACGAGCAGTACTTC.

J is TRBJ1-1 and V is TRBV6-5; a weak D match, TRBD1 (6 bases). V lost 6 bases and J 2 bases, leaving 13 bases between the germline ends. The CDR3 loop spans 14 amino acids. Germline CDR1 MNHEY, CDR2 SVGAGI. In nucleotides, the CDR3 is TGTGCCAGCAGCCTAAGGACAGTCAACACTGAAGCTTTCTTT. It translates to CASSLRTVNTEAFF.

The chain is built from TRBV6-1 and TRBJ2-6; no clear D gene. The CDR3 sequence is 14 residues long. Germline loops: CDR1 MNHNS, CDR2 SASEGT. V lost 3 bases and J 0 bases, leaving 3 bases between the germline ends. The CDR3: CASSETSGANVLTF. CDR3 coding DNA: TGTGCCAGCAGTGAGACCTCTGGGGCCAACGTCCTGACTTTC.

The chain is built from TRBV15 and TRBJ1-2; D possibly corresponds to TRBD1 (6 bases). The CDR3 sequence is 15 residues long. The germline V and J ends were trimmed by 3 bases and 7 bases, with 18 bases remaining between them. Germline V gene data show CDR1 as LNHNV and CDR2 as YYDKDF (reference sequence). The CDR3, as DNA: TGTGCCACCAGCAGGGACAGCCCCTCGGGGGTTGGCTACACCTTC. It translates to CATSRDSPSGVGYTF.

The CDR3 spells CASSLDGPHNEQFF. The CDR3 DNA sequence: TGTGCCAGCAGCTTAGACGGGCCTCACAATGAGCAGTTCTTC. The chain has TRBV7-2 and TRBJ2-1; D not resolved. Germline CDR1 reads SGHTA; CDR2 reads FQGNSA. The CDR3 has 14 amino acids. V gave up 1 base and J gave up 5 bases, with 9 bases separating them. Filled out from reference TRBV7-2 and TRBJ2-1, the complete variable domain reads GAGVSQSPSNKVTEKGKDVELRCDPISGHTALYWYRQSLGQGLEFLIYFQGNSAPDKSGLPSDRFSAERTGGSVSTLTIQRTQQEDSAVYLCASSLDGPHNEQFFGPGTRLTVL.

This rearrangement joins TRBV19 to TRBJ1-1; 7 bases are shared with TRBD1. Germline values: CDR1 LNHDA, CDR2 SQIVND (reference sequence). The CDR3 is 15 amino acids. The J segment lost 1 base and the V segment lost 1 base, leaving 3 bases of the junction unmatched. CDR3 DNA: TGTGCCAGTAGTATAGTAGGGACAGAGAACACTGAAGCTTTCTTT. Protein sequence: CASSIVGTENTEAFF.